Listed here are 7 T cell receptor beta chains from one sample, sequenced in a study of T-cell reconstitution after alpha-beta-depleted transplantation in children. Unique molecular identifiers were incorporated during preparation of the TCRbeta library. TCRdb independently ran MiXCR on the PCR reads; one entry per CDR3 protein. Of some 95,000 distinct CDR3 sequences in the sample, roughly a quarter were seen once. The sequencing here drew on PBMCs, taken before TCRalphabeta/CD19-depleted stem cell transplant. These receptors originate from a boy between 2 and 10 years old with acute lymphoblastic leukemia, due to receive a stem cell transplant.

The rearrangement links TRBV29-1 to TRBJ2-5, with TRBD2 matching over 7 bases. V lost 7 bases and J lost 0; bases outside the gene matches: 8. The CDR3 has 14 residues. Germline CDR1 SQVTM, CDR2 ANQGSEA. CDR3 bases: TGCAGCGCCCTAGCGGAGGGCTACCAAGAGACCCAGTACTTC. Protein product: CSALAEGYQETQYF.

V is TRBV4-1 and J is TRBJ2-5; maybe TRBD1 (5 bases). Germline V gene lookup returns CDR1 MGHRA and CDR2 YSYEKL. The CDR3 is 13 amino acids. The V and J ends lost 6 bases and 3 bases respectively, with 11 bases between them. This chain's CDR3 is CASRATAKETQYF. The CDR3 bases are TGCGCCAGCAGAGCGACAGCAAAAGAGACCCAGTACTTC.

This clonotype has at least ten counts. V is TRBV5-1 and J is TRBJ2-2, with a weak D call TRBD1 (6 bases). CDR1 and CDR2 from the germline V gene are SGHRS and YFSETQ. The CDR3 has 15 amino acids. Between the trimmed V and J ends, which lost 0 bases and 9 bases, there was a span of 15 bases. The CDR3 DNA reads as TGCGCCAGCAGCTTGGCCTCAGGGGCGCAAAGGGAGCTGTTTTTT. As protein: CASSLASGAQRELFF.

This clonotype was seen just once. A much larger clonotype is one base distant, so this may be a read error. No conserved phenylalanine or tryptophan ends this CDR3, so it is likely a read error. This chain uses TRBV29-1 with TRBJ2-7; possibly TRBD1 for D (6 bases). Germline CDR1 SQVTM, CDR2 ANQGSEA. V was cut by 5 bases and J by 6 bases, with 11 bases left in between. CDR3 length: 11 residues. For the CDR3, the DNA is TGCAGCGTTCAGACAGGCCTCGAGCAGTACCTC. As protein: CSVQTGLEQYL.

CDR3 nucleotides: TGCAGTGCTAGAGAGTGGGTGGGGAAGAACACTGAAGCTTTCTTT. Translation gives CSAREWVGKNTEAFF. The chain couples TRBV20-1 to TRBJ1-1; D is undetermined. Deletions cut 0 bases from V and 1 base from J, with 12 bases between. The CDR3 is 15 residues long. Germline assignment: CDR1 DFQATT and CDR2 SNEGSKA (reference sequence).

This chain uses TRBV20-1 with TRBJ1-5; 10 bases match TRBD1. The germline gives CDR1 DFQATT, CDR2 SNEGSKA (reference sequence). J gave up 2 bases and V 8 bases, and 3 bases lay outside the gene matches. The CDR3 loop spans 13 amino acids. CDR3 sequence: CSSGQGGNQPQHF. The DNA of the CDR3 is TGCAGTTCAGGACAGGGGGGCAATCAGCCCCAGCATTTT.

This clonotype was observed at least ten times. V usage is TRBV5-1 and J usage is TRBJ2-5; 8 bases agree with TRBD2. Germline V gene data show CDR1 as SGHRS and CDR2 as YFSETQ. This CDR3 is built from 14 residues. Trimming removed 4 bases from V and 3 bases from J; junction bases left unmatched: 5. CDR3 region: CASSPVAGKETQYF. CDR3 nucleotides: TGCGCCAGCAGCCCCGTAGCGGGGAAAGAGACCCAGTACTTC.